Reported below is one T cell receptor (beta chain). The CDR3 has 13 amino acids. The germline V gene has CDR1 LGHDT and CDR2 YNNKEL (reference sequence). V was cut by 1 base and J by 7 bases, with 10 bases left in between. This record comes from a study of T cell responses to AZD1222 COVID-19 vaccine. The method was immunoSEQ multiplex PCR; TCRdb's version includes in-frame clones alone and lacks a portion of them. Here the sample spans about 140,000 clones, approximately 93% being singletons. Sample: peripheral blood, taken on day 0 of MenACWY control vaccination. This chain connects TRBV3-1 (or the pseudogene TRBV3-2) to TRBJ1-2; D not resolved. This receptor was taken from an adult in good health. In DNA, the CDR3 is TGTGCCAGCAGCCAAGGCTTACCGGGTGGCTACACCTTC. Its translation: CASSQGLPGGYTF.